These 11 T cell receptor beta chains share one sample of origin, sequenced in a study of early T cells in non-severe SARS-CoV-2 infection. TCRdb reanalysed the 5' RACE reads using MiXCR and keeps one entry per CDR3 protein. The sample contains tens of thousands of distinct CDR3 sequences, approximately 13% of which appear only once. Sequencing was done on a sample of whole blood. The receptors come from an adult who was a healthcare worker with PCR-confirmed SARS-CoV-2 infection or an uninfected control (not recorded which).

The rearrangement links TRBV18 to TRBJ2-7; D uncertain. This CDR3 region has 15 residues. V was clipped by 4 bases and J by 1 base, with 14 bases between them. Germline CDR1 is KGHSH and CDR2 is LQKENI. As DNA, the CDR3 is TGTGCCAGCTCACGGCTCCGGTATGAATCCTACGAGCAGTACTTC. It is translated as CASSRLRYESYEQYF.

The V and J genes are TRBV29-1 and TRBJ2-3, with 12 bases matching TRBD2. Germline V gene sequence: CDR1 SQVTM, CDR2 ANQGSEA. V was clipped by 4 bases and J by 5 bases; unmatched bases: 4. The CDR3 sequence is 14 residues long. CDR3 DNA: TGCAGCGTTGCGACTAGCGGGGGAGGAGATACGCAGTATTTT. Residues: CSVATSGGGDTQYF.

This clonotype was counted at least ten times. The chain links TRBV6-1 to TRBJ2-5, with D uncertain. This CDR3 is 13 amino acids long. Germline loops: CDR1 MNHNS, CDR2 SASEGT. V was pared by 8 bases and J by 1 base, with 11 bases between. CDR3 in amino acids: CASGLRIQETQYF. The CDR3 coding sequence is TGTGCCAGCGGATTGAGGATCCAAGAGACCCAGTACTTC.

This chain joins TRBV27 and TRBJ2-7, with D perhaps TRBD1 or TRBD2 (5 bases each). Trimming took off 3 bases at V and 7 bases at J, with 16 bases between the two ends. CDR3 length: 14 amino acids. Germline V lookup: CDR1 MNHEY, CDR2 SMNVEV (reference sequence). CDR3 bases: TGTGCCAGCAGTTTGGGGACGGGGAACTGGGAGCAGTACTTC. Protein sequence: CASSLGTGNWEQYF.

The chain couples TRBV5-6 to TRBJ1-6; D is ambiguous. CDR1 and CDR2 from the germline V gene are SGHDT and YYEEEE. V was cut by 3 bases and J by 0 bases, with 10 bases left in between. This CDR3 is built from 16 residues. In DNA, the CDR3 is TGTGCCAGCAGCTCCGGGGAGAGCTCCTATAATTCACCCCTCCACTTT. Translating gives CASSSGESSYNSPLHF.

This clonotype came up a few times. This sequence joins TRBV6-1 and TRBJ2-7; D is unresolved. This CDR3 contains 13 residues. Trimming left V 0 bases short and J 2 bases short, with 5 bases between. Germline-derived CDR1 and CDR2 are MNHNS and SASEGT. The DNA for the CDR3 is TGTGCCAGCAGTGAAGCAGGGACCTACGAGCAGTACTTC. Translating it yields CASSEAGTYEQYF.

This clonotype was detected only a few times. The chain recombines TRBV20-1 with TRBJ2-7; D call uncertain. The CDR3 loop spans 11 amino acids. Germline values: CDR1 DFQATT, CDR2 SNEGSKA (reference sequence). Trimming removed 6 bases at V and 2 bases at J, with 8 bases between. This CDR3 is CSARGPYEQYF. The CDR3 nucleotides are TGCAGTGCACGCGGACCCTACGAGCAGTACTTC.

This clonotype was recorded at least ten times. The chain is built from TRBV6-4 and TRBJ2-2; no clear D. V dropped 5 bases and J dropped 8 bases, with 12 bases sitting between them. Germline V gene sequence: CDR1 MRHNA, CDR2 SNTAGT. The CDR3 has 13 residues. The DNA for the CDR3 is TGTGCCAGCAGTCTCGTCGCGGCGGGGGAGCTGTTTTTT. This sequence encodes CASSLVAAGELFF.

This clonotype was seen only a few times. The V call is TRBV5-4, the J call TRBJ1-4; D possibly corresponds to TRBD1 (5 bases). CDR1 is SGHNT, CDR2 YYREEE, per germline (reference sequence). This CDR3 has 16 residues. Trimming stripped 0 bases from V and 7 bases from J, with 16 bases between. CDR3 in DNA: TGTGCCAGCAGCTTGGGGGACCAGGGAAACGGTGAAAAACTGTTTTTT. Its translation: CASSLGDQGNGEKLFF.

In this sample, this clonotype turned up many times. V gene TRBV4-1 combines with J gene TRBJ2-3, with 8 bases identical to TRBD2. CDR3 length equals 17 residues. CDR1 is MGHRA and CDR2 is YSYEKL in the germline V gene. The V gene end was trimmed by 0 bases and the J gene end by 6 bases; junction bases not matched to a gene: 11. The CDR3 bases are TGCGCCAGCAGCCAAGATGACCGGGGGGGCGCTTGGGATACGCAGTATTTT. Its translation is CASSQDDRGGAWDTQYF.

This clonotype occurred a few times. At one boundary the junction diverges from the germline segment, which might be a read error. The chain uses TRBV29-1 and TRBJ1-1, with D hard to call. The CDR3 contains 12 residues. Germline-derived CDR1 and CDR2 are SQVTM and ANQGSEA. The CDR3 reads CSAEDPNTEAFF. The CDR3 DNA follows: TGCAGCGCTGAAGACCCGAACACTGAAGCTTTCTTT.